The T cell receptor (beta chain) described here comes from a study of radiotherapy plus CTLA-4 blockade in lung cancer. Germline loops: CDR1 SGHTS, CDR2 YDEGEE. V was shortened by 0 bases and J by 2 bases, with 10 bases between the two germline ends. The CDR3 contains 15 residues. TCRdb keeps only in-frame clones here, not all; method: immunoSEQ multiplex PCR. This sample has 30,000 to 35,000 clones, with 80% to 90% found just once. The rearrangement uses TRBV5-8 and TRBJ2-3; D remains unclear. This sample comprised peripheral blood, obtained from a patient treated with radiotherapy plus ipilimumab. The TCR was taken from a human donor with non-small cell lung cancer that progressed on radiotherapy plus ipilimumab. As DNA, the CDR3 is TGTGCCAGCAGCTTGGACTCCCTAATCACAGATACGCAGTATTTT. This translates into CASSLDSLITDTQYF. Variable domain in full (rest from reference TRBV5-8 and TRBJ2-3): EAGVTQSPTHLIKTRGQQATLRCSPISGHTSVYWYQQALGLGLQFLLWYDEGEERNRGNFPPRFSGRQFPNYSSELNVNALELEDSALYLCASSLDSLITDTQYFGPGTRLTVL.